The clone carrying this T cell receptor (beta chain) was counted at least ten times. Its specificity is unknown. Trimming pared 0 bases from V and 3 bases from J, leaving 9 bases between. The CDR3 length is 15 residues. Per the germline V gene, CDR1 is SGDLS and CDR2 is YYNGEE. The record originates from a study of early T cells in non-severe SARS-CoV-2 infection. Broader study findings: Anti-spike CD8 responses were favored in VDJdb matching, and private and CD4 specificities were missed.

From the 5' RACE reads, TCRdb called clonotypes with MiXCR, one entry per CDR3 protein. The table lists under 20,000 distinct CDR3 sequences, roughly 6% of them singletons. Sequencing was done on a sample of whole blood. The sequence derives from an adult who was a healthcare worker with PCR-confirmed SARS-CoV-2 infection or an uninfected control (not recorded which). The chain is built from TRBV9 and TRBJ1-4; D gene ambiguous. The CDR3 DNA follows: TGTGCCAGCAGCGTAGGAAGTAAGTCTAATGAAAAACTGTTTTTT. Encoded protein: CASSVGSKSNEKLFF.